This T cell receptor beta chain comes out of a study of T cells after yellow fever vaccination. Study-wide points: Although most clonotypes did not, a small share appeared in both CD4 and CD8 compartments. Compared with primary, the secondary response was weaker and peaked at day 5, not 15.

CDR1 is MNHEY and CDR2 is SVGEGT in the germline V gene. V lost 7 bases and J lost 5, with 21 bases in between. The CDR3 has 16 amino acids. TCRdb fed the 5' RACE reads into MiXCR, producing one record per CDR3 protein. Altogether about 310,000 distinct CDR3 sequences are present, 3.6% being singletons, with the ten largest covering 23%. Regarding this clonotype: Its antigen is still unknown.

Sequenced here: PBMCs, sampled on the day of the yellow fever booster vaccination. This sequence was found in a man aged 18 to 35 who received the YFV17D yellow fever vaccine. The chain carries TRBV6-2 or TRBV6-3 and TRBJ2-1, with D unclear. In nucleotides, the CDR3 is TGTGCCAGCACCGAAAATTCCGGGTCTTCCCACAATGAGCAGTTCTTC. Translating it yields CASTENSGSSHNEQFF.